A single sample gave rise to the 18 T cell receptor beta chains below, sequenced in a study of liver allograft versus peripheral blood T cells. Study at large: Transplanted livers held T cell receptor repertoires, and these were compared with repertoires in recipients' peripheral blood.

TCRdb re-called the reads with MiXCR, one entry per CDR3 protein. The sample lists approximately 15,000 distinct CDR3 sequences; roughly 22% were seen once. These receptors were collected from a human patient who had a liver transplant. Some T cells may be transferred from the graft donor.

In its sample, this clonotype ranks as medium-sized (0.01 to 0.1%). This chain links TRBV6-5 with TRBJ1-2; 9 positions agree with TRBD1. CDR3 length: 16 residues. Germline assignment: CDR1 MNHEY and CDR2 SVGAGI. Unmatched junction bases numbered 6, after V lost 2 bases and J lost 2 bases. The DNA for the CDR3 is TGTGCCAGCAGTTACAGGGGACAGGGAGGGAACTATGGCTACACCTTC. Encoded protein: CASSYRGQGGNYGYTF.

The chain links TRBV18 to TRBJ2-5; D call uncertain. V dropped 5 bases and J dropped 1 base, with 5 bases sitting between them. Germline values: CDR1 KGHSH, CDR2 LQKENI. The CDR3 has 12 residues. The chain's CDR3 is CASSRIQETQYF. Here the CDR3 DNA reads TGTGCCAGCTCAAGGATCCAAGAGACCCAGTACTTC. The entire variable domain, with the rest obtained from reference TRBV18 and TRBJ2-5, is as follows: NAGVMQNPRHLVRRRGQEARLRCSPMKGHSHVYWYRQLPEEGLKFMVYLQKENIIDESGMPKERFSAEFPKEGPSILRIQQVVRGDSAAYFCASSRIQETQYFGPGTRLLVL.

The chain couples TRBV12-3 or TRBV12-4 to TRBJ1-2; 7 bases align to TRBD1. The V and J ends lost 6 bases and 3 bases, in that order; junction bases with no gene match: 10. The CDR3 is 15 amino acids. The CDR3 region has the DNA TGTGCCAGCAGCCGAGGGGGCGCATTGGACTATGGCTACACCTTC. Amino acids: CASSRGGALDYGYTF.

The V gene is TRBV19, the J gene TRBJ1-5; D is unclear. This CDR3 spans 15 amino acids. V was clipped by 3 bases and J by 7 bases, with 16 bases between them. Germline lookup yields CDR1 LNHDA and CDR2 SQIVND (reference sequence). The CDR3 protein is CASSIEEGSRQPQHF. The CDR3 nucleotides are TGTGCCAGTAGTATTGAGGAGGGCTCCAGGCAGCCCCAGCATTTT.

This chain links TRBV7-9 with TRBJ2-5; D perhaps matches TRBD2 (5 bases). Deletions cut 3 bases from V and 0 bases from J, with 17 bases between. The CDR3 is 17 residues long. Germline loops: CDR1 SEHNR, CDR2 FQNEAQ (reference sequence). As DNA, the CDR3 is TGTGCCAGCAGCTTCATTACCGGAGGATGGTACCAAGAGACCCAGTACTTC. Protein: CASSFITGGWYQETQYF.

By sample share, this clonotype is medium-sized. The chain has TRBV6-5 and TRBJ1-1, with D unresolved. The CDR3 has 13 residues. Germline values: CDR1 MNHEY, CDR2 SVGAGI. V lost 7 bases to trimming and J lost 3 bases, with 12 bases between them. CDR3 in amino acids: CASKTALYTEAFF. The CDR3 nucleotides read TGTGCCAGCAAAACGGCGTTATACACTGAAGCTTTCTTT.

This clonotype has a handful of counts. V gene TRBV28 combines with J gene TRBJ1-3, with D perhaps TRBD1 (5 bases). Deletions cut 8 bases from V and 8 bases from J, with 16 bases between. Germline CDR1 MDHEN, CDR2 SYDVKM. The CDR3 has 13 amino acids. The CDR3 bases are TGTGCCAGCCCCAACCGTGGGGGGGACACCATATATTTT. Its translation: CASPNRGGDTIYF.

This clonotype was recorded only once. The rearrangement joins TRBV9 to TRBJ1-1; TRBD1 is a possible D gene (5 bases). V was cut by 0 bases and J by 1 base, with 16 bases left in between. This CDR3 spans 17 amino acids. Germline CDR1 and CDR2: SGDLS and YYNGEE. The CDR3 loop is CASSVAAGLGQNTEAFF. The CDR3 nucleotides read TGTGCCAGCAGCGTAGCTGCGGGGTTGGGGCAGAACACTGAAGCTTTCTTT.

The gene calls are TRBV12-3 or TRBV12-4 and TRBJ1-1, with D perhaps TRBD1 (6 bases). The V and J ends lost 5 bases and 0 bases respectively, with 10 bases between them. This CDR3 has 14 amino acids. This CDR3 reads CASSPGQLNTEAFF. The DNA for the CDR3 is TGTGCCAGCAGTCCCGGACAGCTGAACACTGAAGCTTTCTTT.

This sequence joins TRBV6-6 and TRBJ1-6, with 12 bases identical to TRBD1. V was pared by 7 bases and J by 8 bases, with 6 bases of the junction left unmatched. CDR1 and CDR2 (germline): MNHNY, SVGAGI (reference sequence). CDR3 length equals 15 residues. Written as DNA, the CDR3 is TGTGCCAGCAAGGGACAGGGGGCGCTGGATTCACCCCTCCACTTT. Amino acids: CASKGQGALDSPLHF.

Sample share makes this clonotype medium-sized (0.01 to 0.1%). The chain joins TRBV10-3 to TRBJ1-1; no clear D gene. Germline V gives CDR1 ENHRY, CDR2 SYGVKD. The CDR3 consists of 14 residues. Trimming stripped 6 bases from V and 4 bases from J, with 15 bases between. CDR3 region: CAIRTTWGGTEAFF. CDR3 sequence (DNA): TGTGCCATCAGGACCACATGGGGAGGCACTGAAGCTTTCTTT.

This clonotype appeared many times. The chain is built from TRBV29-1 and TRBJ2-1; TRBD1 or TRBD2 may be the D gene (5 bases each). The CDR3 spans 12 residues. CDR1 and CDR2 (germline): SQVTM, ANQGSEA. V gave up 7 bases and J gave up 3 bases, with 10 bases separating them. This CDR3 is CSGDRDYNEQFF. CDR3 DNA sequence: TGCAGCGGGGACCGGGACTACAATGAGCAGTTCTTC.

This clonotype was seen more than once but under ten times. The chain combines TRBV30 with TRBJ1-5; D not resolved. This CDR3 is built from 13 residues. Germline V CDR1 and CDR2: GTSNPN, SVGIG (reference sequence). The V end lost 4 bases, the J end lost 0 bases, and 7 bases lay between the germline ends. The DNA of the CDR3 is TGTGCCTGGAACAGCTATAGCAATCAGCCCCAGCATTTT. As protein: CAWNSYSNQPQHF. The variable domain in full, with the rest retrieved from reference TRBV30 and TRBJ1-5, is SQTIHQWPATLVQPVGSPLSLECTVEGTSNPNLYWYRQAAGRGLQLLFYSVGIGQISSEVPQNLSASRPQDRQFILSSKKLLLSDSGFYLCAWNSYSNQPQHFGDGTRLSIL.

This clonotype is medium-sized within its sample. CDR3 nucleotides: TGTGCCATCAGTGAGTCAGAGTTACTAAACACTGAAGCTTTCTTT. This gives the protein CAISESELLNTEAFF. The V call is TRBV10-3, the J call TRBJ1-1; D gene uncertain. V shed 0 bases and J shed 2 bases, with 10 bases lying between them. The CDR3 length is 15 residues. Per the germline V gene, CDR1 is ENHRY and CDR2 is SYGVKD.

This clonotype is labeled as medium-sized (0.01 to 0.1%). V usage is TRBV19 and J usage is TRBJ1-1, with 10 bases lining up with TRBD1. Germline V gives CDR1 LNHDA, CDR2 SQIVND (reference sequence). Trimming took 3 bases from V and 4 from J; bases not matched to a gene: 2. This CDR3 region has 14 residues. The CDR3 nucleotides read TGTGCCAGTAGTATTGGGACAGGGGTCACTGAAGCTTTCTTT. This encodes CASSIGTGVTEAFF.

This clonotype is deemed medium-sized. This chain connects TRBV6-1 to TRBJ1-5; no clear D gene. CDR1 MNHNS and CDR2 SASEGT come from the germline V gene. V was cut by 7 bases and J by 7 bases, with 11 bases left in between. This CDR3 region has 12 residues. The CDR3 sequence is CASTFSGQPQHF. The CDR3 coding sequence is TGTGCCAGCACCTTTAGCGGCCAGCCCCAGCATTTT.

Relative to its sample, this clonotype is medium-sized. The chain employs TRBV6-1 and TRBJ1-1; no definite D call. The CDR3 is 13 amino acids. The germline gives CDR1 MNHNS, CDR2 SASEGT. V lost 1 base and J lost 8, with 11 bases in between. In DNA form, the CDR3 reads TGTGCCAGCAGTGAAGGAAACAGCAGAGAAGCTTTCTTT. This encodes CASSEGNSREAFF.

This clonotype was detected only a few times. The rearrangement joins TRBV5-4 to TRBJ2-1; TRBD2 is a possible D gene (6 bases). Germline V gene sequence: CDR1 SGHNT, CDR2 YYREEE (reference sequence). V lost 5 bases to trimming and J lost 7 bases, with 13 bases between them. The CDR3 spans 13 residues. CDR3 sequence: CASRRPGGNEQFF. In nucleotides, the CDR3 is TGTGCCAGCAGGCGTCCCGGAGGGAATGAGCAGTTCTTC.